This T cell receptor (beta chain) is from a study of molecular identifiers for immune sequencing clone quantification (dated by TCRdb to the late 2010s). Study-level background: For a replicate experiment, the RNA from either approximately 20,000 or 100,000 naive CD8 T cells was divided into five aliquots, and four of those aliquots went on to sequencing. This methods study used CD8 T cells to benchmark TCR RNA copy counting and molecular-identifier clustering-based TCR repertoire sequencing (MIDCIRS).

The research as a whole found: In CMV-specific effector cells, clones with more than 20 RNA copies contained over 97% of molecules, whereas in naive cells such clones contained under 1% of molecules. About 3.1 recovered TCR RNA copies per cell were obtained by modeling, versus about ten by digital PCR, implying a capture efficiency of roughly 32%. Identical TCR molecules sharing a barcode could cause highly expanded clone sizes to be underestimated. When barcode sub-clustering was omitted, TCR diversity was inflated by chimeric consensus sequences, with chimeras reaching as high as 47%. Naive libraries contained spiked-in Jurkat TCR RNA (approximately nine copies' worth), which is not part of the donor repertoire. A single cell's worth of spiked-in Jurkat TCR RNA was reported detectable even among one million naive CD8 T cells.

Libraries were constructed by PCR. TCRdb records NextSeq 500 as the sequencer. Bulk TCR libraries were prepared as previously described, using TCR primers listed in Table S5. Purification of total RNA was performed with the Qiagen AllPrep DNA/RNA kit. Before analysis, reads from multiple sequencing runs of the same library were pooled. Processing in the source paper ran as follows. Reads were retained only if their TCR constant sequence matched exactly, and those retained reads were trimmed to 150 nt and grouped according to their 12-nt molecular barcodes. Within each barcode group, reads were sub-clustered at a 15% Levenshtein threshold, and quality-weighted consensus sequences were built per RNA molecule. Non-functional sequences were excluded, and lower-count sequences lying one edit away from another sequence were also excluded. Based on a fit of two negative binomial distributions, barcode sub-clusters having less than 20% of the maximum read count were discarded. The raw public data were reprocessed by TCRdb itself: fastp quality trimming at Q25, MiXCR clonotype calling, in-frame beta chains only. One record per CDR3 amino acid sequence lists the most common genes and DNA. For this entry, the V and J calls and clone size follow TCRdb and not the study's own pipeline. The sample has hundreds of thousands of distinct CDR3 sequences on record, about 25% of them singletons. Of the sample, about 0.78% is held by the ten largest clones.

As regards this clonotype: Its specific antigen is unknown. Per-base quality was not reported, and no clone a single base away is much larger than it.

Naive CD8 T cell libraries were made from around 20,000 to 1,000,000 sorted cells using 10%, 30% or 50% of purified RNA. Naive CD8 T cells, defined as CD8+CD4-CCR7+CD45RA+, were FACS-sorted into RLT Plus buffer on a BD FACSAria II. To test detection sensitivity, Jurkat RNA equivalent to more than 8 TCR copies was spiked into samples of about 17,000-1,100,000 naive CD8 T cells. CD8 T cells were enriched using RosetteSep CD8+ T Cell Enrichment Cocktail and Ficoll-Paque, and the enriched cells then underwent ACK red cell lysis. The sequencing input was naive CD8+ T cells from blood, with Jurkat cell RNA spiked in. The sample's cell subset or site, from its label and the paper: FACS-sorted CD8+CD4-CCR7+CD45RA+ naive T cells. The origin of this receptor is a human donor in good health. Some libraries in this study had Jurkat cell RNA spiked in.

CDR3 sequence: CASSQDGTALETQYF. The DNA sequence reads TGCGCCAGCAGCCAAGACGGGACTGCATTAGAGACCCAGTACTTC. This chain is built from TRBV4-1 and TRBJ2-5, and TRBD2 may be the D gene, going by 6 matching bases. CDR1 and CDR2, looked up from the germline V gene, are MGHRA and YSYEKL. The CDR3 sequence holds 15 residues, the cysteine and phenylalanine included. Solely the CDR3 DNA is kept, with 45 bases framed from the first base. V loses 0 bases, J loses 4 bases, and the germline ends lie 12 bases apart.